What follows are 13 T cell receptor beta chains derived from one specimen sequenced in a study of cytomegalovirus exposure and HLA in healthy donors. PCR primers comprised 60 Vbeta and 13 Jbeta primers. Clones were read by immunoSEQ multiplex PCR, and TCRdb kept only the in-frame ones, dropping some. The sample yields approximately 140,000 clones, about 80% seen once. Sequences were obtained from PBMCs. The origin of the receptors is a woman aged 45-59 years in good health and CMV-seronegative.

The V gene is TRBV30, the J gene TRBJ2-2; D possibly corresponds to TRBD2 (6 bases). V was shortened by 4 bases and J by 9 bases, with 18 bases between the two germline ends. Germline assignment: CDR1 GTSNPN and CDR2 SVGIG (reference sequence). This CDR3 is 14 amino acids long. In DNA form, the CDR3 reads TGTGCCTGGAAAAGCAGGCGGGGTCGGCGGGAGCTGTTTTTT. Protein sequence: CAWKSRRGRRELFF.

There are a few counts of this clone. V gene TRBV5-4 combines with J gene TRBJ1-3; possible D gene TRBD1, 5 bases. The CDR3 is 15 residues long. Germline assignment: CDR1 SGHNT and CDR2 YYREEE (reference sequence). Trimming took off 4 bases at V and 2 bases at J, with 13 bases between the two ends. The CDR3 protein is CASSSRKGPGNTIYF. The CDR3 region has the DNA TGTGCCAGCAGCAGCCGTAAGGGGCCTGGAAACACCATATATTTT.

This chain joins TRBV5-1 and TRBJ2-2, with D possibly being TRBD2 (6 bases). Germline CDR1 is SGHRS and CDR2 is YFSETQ. This CDR3 is built from 14 residues. Between the trimmed V and J ends, which lost 0 bases and 4 bases, there was a span of 7 bases. The CDR3 loop is CASSLVGGTGELFF. The CDR3 region has the DNA TGCGCCAGCAGCTTGGTCGGGGGCACCGGGGAGCTGTTTTTT.

The chain joins TRBV7-2 to TRBJ2-1, with D tentatively TRBD2 (6 bases). The V end was cut by 7 bases, the J end by 6 bases, with 19 bases between. The CDR3 runs to 15 residues. The V gene's germline CDR1 is SGHTA and CDR2 FQGNSA. CDR3 nucleotide sequence: TGTGCCAGCATCCTTAGCGGAGCATTTGGCAATGAGCAGTTCTTC. The encoded protein is CASILSGAFGNEQFF.

CDR3 DNA sequence: TGCGCCAGCAGCTTGGGACTAGCGGGAGGTGTTCTTAGCACAGATACGCAGTATTTT. It translates to CASSLGLAGGVLSTDTQYF. The V gene is TRBV5-1, the J gene TRBJ2-3; TRBD2 aligns across 13 bases. The CDR3 is 19 amino acids. In germline, CDR1 is SGHRS, CDR2 YFSETQ. The junction had 7 bases not matched to a gene; V was cut back by 0 bases and J by 0 bases.

The table lists this clone with a few counts. The chain links TRBV30 to TRBJ1-2, with D unclear. Between the trimmed V and J ends, which lost 6 bases and 3 bases, there was a span of 14 bases. The CDR3 contains 13 residues. Per germline, CDR1 GTSNPN and CDR2 SVGIG (reference sequence). CDR3 DNA: TGTGCCTGTGCGCCCCGAGCCGACTATGGCTACACCTTC. The encoded protein is CACAPRADYGYTF.

This clone was recorded only once. The junction shows a germline mismatch at one end, possibly a read error. This sequence joins TRBV7-7 and TRBJ2-7, with D unclear. This CDR3 has 13 amino acids. Germline V gene data show CDR1 as SSHAT and CDR2 as FNYEAQ (reference sequence). In DNA form, the CDR3 reads TGTGCTAGCAGCCTCGGTCGCCTCTACGAGCAGTACTTC. Translation: CASSLGRLYEQYF.

The chain couples TRBV7-2 to TRBJ2-3; no clear D gene. Germline lookup yields CDR1 SGHTA and CDR2 FQGNSA. Between the trimmed V and J ends, which lost 3 bases and 2 bases, there was a span of 3 bases. The CDR3 is made up of 12 amino acids. CDR3 loop: CASSFITDTQYF. Here the CDR3 DNA reads TGTGCCAGCAGCTTTATCACAGATACGCAGTATTTT.

The rearrangement joins TRBV7-3 to TRBJ2-7; 9 positions match TRBD2. Trimming at V came to 5 bases and at J to 5 bases, leaving 10 bases not matched to a gene. CDR3 length: 15 residues. Germline-derived CDR1 and CDR2 are SGHTA and FQGTGA. CDR3 nucleotides: TGTGCCAGCAGCACACGCGGGGGGGACGGGGACGAGCAGTACTTC. This gives the protein CASSTRGGDGDEQYF.

Of note for this clone: A junction end diverges from the germline sequence, so it may reflect a read error. V gene TRBV6-5 combines with J gene TRBJ1-5; possible D gene TRBD1, 5 bases. The CDR3 length is 15 residues. In germline, CDR1 is MNHEY, CDR2 SVGAGI. The CDR3 sequence: CASSYDGGGNQPQNF. The CDR3 DNA reads TGTGCCAGCAGTTACGATGGGGGGGGGAATCAGCCCCAGAATTTT.

To note about this clone: Mismatch with germline at one junction end may stem from a read error. This sequence joins TRBV6-5 and TRBJ1-5; no definite D call. The germline gives CDR1 MNHEY, CDR2 SVGAGI. The CDR3 has 13 amino acids. As DNA, the CDR3 is TGTGCCAGCAGTCGAATTAGCAATCAGCCCCAGAATTTT. Translating it yields CASSRISNQPQNF.

This chain uses TRBV27 with TRBJ2-5; D is possibly TRBD2 (6 bases). CDR3 size: 15 residues. Trimming pared 5 bases from V and 9 bases from J, leaving 22 bases between. The germline gives CDR1 MNHEY, CDR2 SMNVEV (reference sequence). The DNA of the CDR3 is TGTGCCAGCAGTACCAGTAGAGGGGAGGTTGGGTCCCAGTACTTC. Its protein is CASSTSRGEVGSQYF.

The DNA of the CDR3 is TGTGCCAGCTTGGGAGCAACTAATGAAAAACTGTTTTTT. This gives the protein CASLGATNEKLFF. The rearrangement joins TRBV28 to TRBJ1-4; D not resolved. V was cut by 8 bases and J by 0 bases, with 7 bases left in between. CDR1 and CDR2 from the germline V gene are MDHEN and SYDVKM. The CDR3 runs to 13 residues.